These 22 T cell receptor beta chains were all obtained from the same sample, sequenced in a study of T cells in women clearing cervical HPV infection. The method was immunoSEQ multiplex PCR; TCRdb's version includes in-frame clones alone and lacks a portion of them. In all, the sample yields over 35,000 clones. The sequenced material came from blood buffy coat. These receptor sequences come from a woman between 18 and 69 years old with a cervical HPV16 infection that either progressed to CIN3+ or cleared (not recorded which).

As for this clone: The read gets to within 3 residues of the CDR3 end, and the germline J gene fills in the rest. This chain links TRBV19 with TRBJ2-3; TRBD1 aligns across 7 bases. The V gene end was trimmed by 7 bases and the J gene end by 0 bases; junction bases not matched to a gene: 4. Germline lookup yields CDR1 LNHDA and CDR2 SQIVND (reference sequence). CDR3 length: 14 residues. The CDR3 reads CASNLGQSTDTQYF. The CDR3 bases that were read are TGTGCCAGTAACCTGGGACAGAGCACAGATACG. Full variable domain (outside the CDR3, taken from reference TRBV19 and TRBJ2-3): DGGITQSPKYLFRKEGQNVTLSCEQNLNHDAMYWYRQDPGQGLRLIYYSQIVNDFQKGDIAEGYSVSREKKESFPLTVTSAQKNPTAFYLCASNLGQSTDTQYFGPGTRLTVL.

Regarding this clone: The read falls 3 residues short of the CDR3 end, and the missing part is taken from the germline J gene. This chain connects TRBV11-2 to TRBJ2-2; no firm D call. The CDR3 runs to 12 residues. From germline, CDR1 is SGHAT and CDR2 FQNNGV. With 3 bases removed from V and 6 bases from J, the gap between germline ends came to 5 bases. The sequenced CDR3 bases are TGTGCCAGCAGCTTTAAATCCGGGGAG. Protein: CASSFKSGE. The CDR3 reads in full as CASSFKSGELFF.

Worth noting for this clone: The read ends 3 residues shy of where the CDR3 ends; the end is completed using the germline J gene. This sequence joins TRBV14 and TRBJ1-2; 8 nucleotides align to TRBD1. The CDR3 sequence is 15 residues long. Looked up from germline, CDR1 is SGHDN and CDR2 is FVKESK. Germline trimming cut 1 base from V and 3 bases from J; bases unmatched to any gene: 4. Partial CDR3 DNA: TGTGCCAGCAGCCAAGGGACAGGGAGTCACTATGGC. Amino acid sequence: CASSQGTGSHYG. The full CDR3 is CASSQGTGSHYGYTF. Supplemented by reference TRBV14 and TRBJ1-2, the full variable domain reads EAGVTQFPSHSVIEKGQTVTLRCDPISGHDNLYWYRRVMGKEIKFLLHFVKESKQDESGMPNNRFLAERTGGTYSTLKVQPAELEDSGVYFCASSQGTGSHYGYTFGSGTRLTVV.

Concerning this clone: The read is 3 residues too short to cover the CDR3 end, so that end is filled in from the germline J gene. V usage is TRBV4-2 and J usage is TRBJ2-3; tentative D call: TRBD1 (6 bases). CDR3 length: 15 residues. Trimming shortened V by 3 bases and J by 0 bases, and 10 bases separated the two germline ends. Germline V gene lookup returns CDR1 LGHNA and CDR2 YNFKEQ. The chain's CDR3 is CASSQSQGSTDTQYF. The sequenced CDR3 bases are TGTGCCAGCAGCCAGTCACAGGGTAGCACAGATACG.

Notes on this clone: With the read ending 3 residues before the CDR3 end, the germline J gene is used to fill in that end. This rearrangement joins TRBV7-8 to TRBJ2-7, with D uncertain. This CDR3 has 17 amino acids. Germline V gene sequence: CDR1 SGHVS, CDR2 FQNEAQ. Trimming removed 5 bases at V and 0 bases at J, with 20 bases between. CDR3 region: CASSVRENPAGSYEQYF. CDR3 DNA, as far as it was read: TGTGCCAGCAGCGTCCGCGAAAACCCGGCAGGCTCCTACGAG.

Concerning this clone: The missing CDR3 end, 3 residues past where the read stops, is filled in from the germline J gene. The V call is TRBV7-9, the J call TRBJ2-5, with TRBD1 matching 9 bases. This CDR3 is 15 amino acids long. The V and J ends lost 1 base and 5 bases, in that order; junction bases with no gene match: 5. In germline, CDR1 is SEHNR, CDR2 FQNEAQ (reference sequence). CDR3 in amino acids: CASSLVTGGAETQYF. CDR3 DNA (partial): TGTGCCAGCAGCTTAGTTACAGGGGGCGCGGAGACC.

About this clone: Coverage ceases 3 residues before the CDR3 finishes, and the germline J gene fills in the end. The chain has TRBV4-2 and TRBJ2-1, with 10 bases matching TRBD2. The CDR3 is made up of 17 amino acids. The V gene's germline CDR1 is LGHNA and CDR2 YNFKEQ. V shed 4 bases, J shed 5 bases, and the junction held 11 bases outside the gene matches. The part of the CDR3 DNA that was read is TGTGCCAGCAGCCCCACGGGACTAGCGCTTAGGGACAATGAG. This codes for CASSPTGLALRDNE. The CDR3 in its entirety is CASSPTGLALRDNEQFF.

For this clone: The read halts 3 residues ahead of the CDR3 end, with the missing end drawn from the germline J gene. J is TRBJ2-3 and V is TRBV19; the D gene is possibly TRBD2 (6 bases). Looked up from germline, CDR1 is LNHDA and CDR2 is SQIVND (reference sequence). V lost 5 bases, J lost 0 bases, and 15 bases lay in between. The CDR3 has 16 residues. The CDR3 region is CASSWGEAGSTDTQYF. The DNA read from the CDR3 is TGTGCCAGTAGTTGGGGGGAGGCGGGGAGCACAGATACG.

On this clone: The observed sequence ends 3 residues before the CDR3 terminus, with the missing tail filled in from the germline J gene. V usage is TRBV29-1 and J usage is TRBJ2-3, with 9 bases aligning to TRBD1. The CDR3 extends over 13 amino acids. In germline, CDR1 is SQVTM, CDR2 ANQGSEA. Germline trimming cut 6 bases from V and 3 bases from J; bases unmatched to any gene: 4. The CDR3 region is CSVETGGTDTQYF. The sequenced CDR3 bases are TGCAGCGTAGAGACAGGGGGTACAGATACG.

About this clone: The CDR3 goes on 3 residues after the read ends, and that part is filled in from the germline J gene. The chain carries TRBV20-1 and TRBJ1-5, with 10 bases lining up with TRBD1. V gave up 2 bases and J gave up 7 bases; unmatched junction bases: 5. CDR3 length equals 14 residues. The germline V gene encodes CDR1 DFQATT and CDR2 SNEGSKA (reference sequence). CDR3 protein: CSARPGTGVQPQHF. CDR3 DNA (partial): TGCAGTGCTAGACCCGGGACAGGGGTCCAGCCC.

Concerning this clone: An end of the junction does not agree with germline; a read error may underlie this. The read ends 3 residues shy of where the CDR3 ends; the end is completed using the germline J gene. Additional DNA sequences in this sample encode the identical CDR3. The chain recombines TRBV7-3 with TRBJ1-1, with TRBD1 as a possible D gene (5 bases). Germline V lookup: CDR1 SGHTA, CDR2 FQGTGA. The CDR3 is made up of 14 amino acids. The CDR3 is CASSTGTDNTEAFF. Incomplete CDR3 DNA: TGTGCCAGCAGCACAGGTACAGACAACACCGAA.

A note on this clone: The CDR3 is cut off 3 residues early in the read; its end comes from the germline J gene. V usage is TRBV29-1 and J usage is TRBJ2-3, with D tentatively TRBD2 (6 bases). Trimming took off 0 bases at V and 1 base at J, with 14 bases between the two ends. CDR3 length: 16 residues. Germline CDR1 and CDR2: SQVTM and ANQGSEA. The DNA read from the CDR3 is TGCAGCGTTGAAGATCGTGGAGGGGTCGGCACAGATACG. It yields the protein CSVEDRGGVGTDT. The CDR3 reads in full as CSVEDRGGVGTDTQYF.

Regarding this clone: From the germline J gene comes the end of the CDR3, since the read stops 3 residues before it. The V and J genes are TRBV19 and TRBJ2-2; 7 bases match TRBD1. Germline V gives CDR1 LNHDA, CDR2 SQIVND (reference sequence). The CDR3 extends over 15 amino acids. The sequenced part of the CDR3 DNA is TGTGCCAGTGCGGCGAGACAGGGAGTATCCTCACCG. Amino acid sequence: CASAARQGVSSP. The CDR3 in full is CASAARQGVSSPLFF.

Comments on this clone: The CDR3 end falls 3 residues outside the read, so it is completed with the germline J gene. The chain links TRBV20-1 to TRBJ2-6; D might be TRBD1 or TRBD2, each matching 5 bases. This CDR3 spans 13 amino acids. Trimming stripped 5 bases from V and 9 bases from J, with 14 bases between. The germline V gene encodes CDR1 DFQATT and CDR2 SNEGSKA (reference sequence). The CDR3 sequence: CSAPGRGNNVLTF. The CDR3 bases that were read are TGCAGTGCTCCAGGGAGAGGCAACAACGTC.

Of note for this clone: The read gets to within 3 residues of the CDR3 end, and the germline J gene fills in the rest. V is TRBV7-8 and J is TRBJ2-1, with 7 positions matching TRBD2. The J segment lost 5 bases and the V segment lost 0 bases, leaving 4 bases of the junction unmatched. This CDR3 has 15 residues. Germline values: CDR1 SGHVS, CDR2 FQNEAQ. The sequenced CDR3 bases are TGTGCCAGCAGCTTAGCGGGGGACTACCACAATGAG. The encoded protein is CASSLAGDYHNE. The whole CDR3 protein reads CASSLAGDYHNEQFF.

Note on this clone: The CDR3 end falls 3 residues outside the read, so it is completed with the germline J gene. The chain has TRBV20-1 and TRBJ2-2; possible D gene TRBD1, 6 bases. Germline assignment: CDR1 DFQATT and CDR2 SNEGSKA (reference sequence). V shed 0 bases and J shed 4 bases, with 15 bases lying between them. CDR3 length: 16 residues. CDR3: CSARDFSDRTTGELFF. CDR3 DNA (partial): TGCAGTGCTAGAGATTTTTCCGACAGGACCACCGGGGAG.

A note on this clone: The read falls 3 residues short of the CDR3 end, and the missing part is taken from the germline J gene. The V gene is TRBV19, the J gene TRBJ2-3; TRBD2 aligns across 7 bases. The CDR3 runs to 16 residues. CDR1 and CDR2 (germline): LNHDA, SQIVND (reference sequence). V lost 5 bases and J lost 4; bases outside the gene matches: 12. The CDR3 bases that were read are TGTGCCAGTAGTTCCCGGGCGGGAGCTACGCCAGATACG. It yields the protein CASSSRAGATPDT. The whole CDR3 sequence is CASSSRAGATPDTQYF.

On this clone: The observed sequence ends 3 residues before the CDR3 terminus, with the missing tail filled in from the germline J gene. This chain joins TRBV30 and TRBJ2-2, with a tentative D call TRBD2 (6 bases). This CDR3 region has 13 residues. Trimming removed 3 bases at V and 7 bases at J, with 12 bases between. From germline, CDR1 is GTSNPN and CDR2 SVGIG (reference sequence). CDR3 sequence reads: CAWSGGDDGELFF. Partial CDR3 DNA: TGTGCCTGGAGCGGCGGGGACGACGGGGAG.

Points on this clone: Sequencing ends 3 residues short of the CDR3 end; the germline J gene provides the rest. V and J are TRBV5-1 and TRBJ1-1, with D perhaps TRBD1 (5 bases). The CDR3 runs to 17 residues. Germline V gene data show CDR1 as SGHRS and CDR2 as YFSETQ. With 4 bases removed from V and 1 base from J, the gap between germline ends came to 20 bases. This chain's CDR3 is CASSGGGTPPWNTEAFF. The CDR3 DNA, read in part, is TGCGCCAGCAGCGGGGGGGGGACGCCTCCCTGGAACACTGAA.

Regarding this clone: The read finishes 3 residues shy of the CDR3 end, and the germline J gene is used to complete it. The V gene is TRBV5-3, the J gene TRBJ1-1, with TRBD1 as a possible D gene (6 bases). TRBV5-3 is an ORF; its function is uncertain. This CDR3 has 16 residues. V shed 6 bases and J shed 3 bases, with 21 bases lying between them. The DNA read from the CDR3 is TGTGCCAGAAACAACCCACTTGGGACACGGGACACTGAA. Translating it yields CARNNPLGTRDTE. The whole CDR3 sequence reads CARNNPLGTRDTEAFF.

In regard to this clone: The read ends 3 residues shy of where the CDR3 ends; the end is completed using the germline J gene. The J gene is TRBJ2-7, the V gene TRBV7-9; perhaps TRBD2 as D (6 bases). Trimming stripped 5 bases from V and 6 bases from J, with 14 bases between. This CDR3 contains 13 residues. Germline-derived CDR1 and CDR2 are SEHNR and FQNEAQ (reference sequence). The CDR3: CASSQGGEGEQYF. The sequenced CDR3 bases are TGTGCCAGCAGCCAAGGAGGGGAAGGCGAG.

Details on this clone: Read coverage stops 3 residues before the CDR3 terminus; the germline J gene supplies the remainder. V is TRBV6-1 and J is TRBJ2-7, with D unresolved. Per the germline V gene, CDR1 is MNHNS and CDR2 is SASEGT. This CDR3 contains 13 residues. Trimming took 0 bases from V and 4 from J, leaving 7 bases between them. The CDR3 DNA, read in part, is TGTGCCAGCAGTGAAGCCCAGGTGTACGAG. Protein: CASSEAQVYE. In full, the CDR3 is CASSEAQVYEQYF.